This TCR beta chain was retrieved from a study of T cell responses to AZD1222 COVID-19 vaccine. The study's findings and limits: Two AZD1222 doses significantly raised spike-specific TCR breadth and depth over controls. Variant regions that are unmutated are reportedly the target of nearly half of spike-specific TCRs. Vaccine-associated CD4 TCRs ranged over spike, dominating at 160-218 and 743-854. There were mostly white British donors and more females than males, and clonal diversity was possibly underestimated.

Clones were read by immunoSEQ multiplex PCR, and TCRdb kept only the in-frame ones, dropping some. The sample shows under 300,000 clones, 90% to 95% of them seen only once. Germline lookup yields CDR1 MGHRA and CDR2 YSYEKL. Between the trimmed V and J ends, which lost 2 bases and 3 bases, there was a span of 10 bases. The CDR3 spans 14 residues. On this clone itself: Its antigen remains unknown.

The chain links TRBV4-1 to TRBJ1-2; perhaps TRBD1 as D (6 bases). This TCR was recovered from an adult in good health. Specimen: peripheral blood, collected on day 0 of AZD1222 vaccination. As DNA, the CDR3 is TGCGCCAGCAGCCAACAACAGGGAGACTATGGCTACACCTTC. Protein product: CASSQQQGDYGYTF.